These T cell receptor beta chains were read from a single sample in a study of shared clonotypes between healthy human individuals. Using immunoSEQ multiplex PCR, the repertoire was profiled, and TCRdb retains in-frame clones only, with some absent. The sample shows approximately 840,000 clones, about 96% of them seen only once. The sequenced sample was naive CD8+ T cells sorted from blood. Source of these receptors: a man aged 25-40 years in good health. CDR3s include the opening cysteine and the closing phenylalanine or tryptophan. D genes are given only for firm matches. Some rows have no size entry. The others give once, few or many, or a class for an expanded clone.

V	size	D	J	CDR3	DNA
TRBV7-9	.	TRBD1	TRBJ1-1	CASSSWTGPNTEAFF	TGTGCCAGCAGCTCCTGGACAGGCCCTAACACTGAAGCTTTCTTT
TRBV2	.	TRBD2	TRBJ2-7	CASTQMTSGYEQYF	TGTGCCAGCACCCAGATGACTAGCGGATACGAGCAGTACTTC
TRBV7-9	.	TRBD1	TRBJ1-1	CASSRQGGEAFF	TGTGCCAGCAGCCGACAGGGAGGTGAAGCTTTCTTT
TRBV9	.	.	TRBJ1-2	CASNPGGSFYGYTF	TGTGCCAGCAACCCAGGCGGTTCATTTTATGGCTACACCTTC
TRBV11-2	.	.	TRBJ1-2	CASSLGRRGYTF	TGTGCCAGCAGCTTAGGGCGAAGGGGCTACACCTTC
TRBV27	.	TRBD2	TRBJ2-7	CASSSTRELAGGSYEQYF	TGTGCCAGCAGTTCCACCCGGGAACTAGCGGGAGGATCCTACGAGCAGTACTTC
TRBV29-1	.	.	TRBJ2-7	CSVTGGRFGNEQYF	TGCAGCGTAACCGGGGGGCGGTTCGGGAACGAGCAGTACTTC
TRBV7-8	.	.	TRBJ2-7	CASSPGGLHEQYF	TGTGCCAGCAGCCCAGGCGGGTTGCACGAGCAGTACTTC
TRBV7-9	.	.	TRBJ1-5	CASSLWGSQPQHF	TGTGCCAGCAGCTTATGGGGCTCTCAGCCCCAGCATTTT
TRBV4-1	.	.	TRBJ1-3	CASSQDPGNTIYF	TGCGCCAGCAGCCAAGATCCTGGAAACACCATATATTTT
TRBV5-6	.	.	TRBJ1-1	CASSLGGGVNTEAFF	TGTGCCAGCAGCTTGGGCGGTGGTGTGAACACTGAAGCTTTCTTT
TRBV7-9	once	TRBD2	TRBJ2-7	CASSTGEGGYEQYF	TGTGCCAGCAGCACAGGTGAGGGAGGGTACGAGCAGTACTTC
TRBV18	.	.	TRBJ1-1	CASSPHPNTEAFF	TGTGCCAGCTCACCACACCCGAACACTGAAGCTTTCTTT
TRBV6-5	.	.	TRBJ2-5	CASSYEGLGETQYF	TGTGCCAGCAGTTACGAAGGGCTCGGGGAGACCCAGTACTTC
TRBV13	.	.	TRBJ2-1	CASSLGRMDEQFF	TGTGCCAGCAGCTTAGGGAGGATGGATGAGCAGTTCTTC
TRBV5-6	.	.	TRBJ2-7	CASSLVRDEQYF	TGTGCCAGCAGCTTGGTCAGGGACGAGCAGTACTTC
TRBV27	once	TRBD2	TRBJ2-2	CASSLKYWTSVPNTGELFF	TGTGCCAGCAGTTTAAAGTATTGGACTAGCGTCCCAAACACCGGGGAGCTGTTTTTT
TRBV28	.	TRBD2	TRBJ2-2	CASSPPELAGVFAGELFF	TGTGCCAGCAGTCCGCCCGAGCTAGCGGGAGTGTTCGCCGGGGAGCTGTTTTTT